Reported below is one T cell receptor (beta chain). What it binds is not known. Other nucleotide sequences from this sample produce the same CDR3. The sample's treatment: 19 received Ad26.COV2.S at low or high dose, single or two shots; five or six received placebo; per-sample allocation not given. Sampling was performed 63 days after the first vaccine or placebo injection. An adult donor aged 18-55 years was enrolled in Boston. This specimen belongs to a study of Ad26.COV2.S vaccination and SARS-CoV-2 variants. About the research overall: Donor got 5x10^10 or 1x10^11 viral particles of Ad26.COV2.S. Study conclusions and caveats: The authors reported substantial breadth in spike-specific CD8+ and CD4+ T cell responses after vaccination.

TCRdb's table, derived via immunoSEQ multiplex PCR, lists solely in-frame clones and lacks some. Of roughly 400,000 clones in the sample, around 89% were seen once. V lost 5 bases, J lost 1 base, and 8 bases lay in between. The CDR3 has 13 amino acids. The V call is TRBV12-3 or TRBV12-4, the J call TRBJ1-1, with D perhaps TRBD1 (5 bases). The receptor's source is a person between 18 and 59 years old who received the Ad26.COV2.S COVID-19 vaccine or a placebo. The sample consisted of peripheral blood, taken in a trial of Ad26.COV2.S vaccine versus placebo. The CDR3 here is CASSRGGNTEAFF. The CDR3 DNA reads as TGTGCCAGCAGTCGGGGCGGGAACACTGAAGCTTTCTTT.